This T cell receptor beta chain originates from a study of blood T cell repertoires in COVID-19. The wider study: Material from acute and convalescent COVID-19 was sourced from the United States, Italy and Spain. In each case, the material was cDNA or gDNA derived from T cells, B-cell-depleted T cells, or PBMCs.

The length of the CDR3 is 12 residues. CDR1 is SNHLY and CDR2 is FYNNEI in the germline V gene. V lost 7 bases, J lost 9 bases, and 4 bases stayed unmatched. The Seattle patients joined while their infection was active and were tracked longitudinally afterward. This clone was detected once. In the original workflow: Estimated nucleated cell counts came from reference gene primer amplification. The table came from immunoSEQ multiplex PCR; TCRdb's copy has only in-frame clones and leaves some out. V and J calls and clone size come straight from that table; D and trimming were deduced from the DNA. The sample has approximately 170,000 clones, just under 85% seen once.

This chain uses TRBV2 with TRBJ2-5; 11 nucleotides line up with TRBD2. The receptor's source is an elderly woman with COVID-19, enrolled during active disease. Material for sequencing was peripheral blood. CDR3 region: CASNLAGGAQYF. CDR3 nucleotides: TGTGCCAGCAACCTAGCGGGGGGAGCCCAGTACTTC. The full variable domain, rest sourced from reference TRBV2 and TRBJ2-5, is EPEVTQTPSHQVTQMGQEVILRCVPISNHLYFYWYRQILGQKVEFLVSFYNNEISEKSEIFDDQFSVERPDGSNFTLKIRSTKLEDSAMYFCASNLAGGAQYFGPGTRLLVL.